The 3 T cell receptor beta chains presented below share a single source sample, sequenced in a study of T cell repertoires in cytomegalovirus infection. These TCRs are of unknown antigen specificity. TCRdb passed the reads through MiXCR, listing each CDR3 protein once. Of approximately 260,000 distinct CDR3 sequences in the sample, 22% are singletons; the top ten hold approximately 19%. Sequencing was performed on cultured PBMCs, taken from culture after CMV antigen stimulation. Every receptor here comes from a human donor in good health (CMV status not recorded). Some clones in this sample may be carry-over from other donors' samples.

The chain couples TRBV7-2 to TRBJ2-3; TRBD1 or TRBD2 may be the D gene (5 bases each). Trimming pared 2 bases from V and 5 bases from J, leaving 14 bases between. The germline V gene encodes CDR1 SGHTA and CDR2 FQGNSA. CDR3 size: 15 residues. This CDR3 is CASSLRGTWGDTQYF. CDR3 bases: TGTGCCAGCAGCTTACGAGGGACCTGGGGAGATACGCAGTATTTT.

The chain recombines TRBV7-9 with TRBJ2-1, with 13 bases that match TRBD2. This CDR3 has 16 residues. J was trimmed by 6 bases and V by 5 bases; bases with no gene match: 7. Germline CDR1 SEHNR, CDR2 FQNEAQ (reference sequence). The CDR3 spells CASSLTSGRALNEQFF. CDR3 bases: TGTGCCAGCAGCCTAACTAGCGGGAGGGCCCTCAATGAGCAGTTCTTC.

This clonotype was counted many times. The chain carries TRBV6-1 and TRBJ1-4; no definite D call. The CDR3 totals 12 residues. V gave up 4 bases and J gave up 5 bases, with 5 bases separating them. The V gene's germline CDR1 is MNHNS and CDR2 SASEGT. The CDR3 DNA is TGTGCCAGCAGTGCTACCAATGAAAAACTGTTTTTT. It yields the protein CASSATNEKLFF.